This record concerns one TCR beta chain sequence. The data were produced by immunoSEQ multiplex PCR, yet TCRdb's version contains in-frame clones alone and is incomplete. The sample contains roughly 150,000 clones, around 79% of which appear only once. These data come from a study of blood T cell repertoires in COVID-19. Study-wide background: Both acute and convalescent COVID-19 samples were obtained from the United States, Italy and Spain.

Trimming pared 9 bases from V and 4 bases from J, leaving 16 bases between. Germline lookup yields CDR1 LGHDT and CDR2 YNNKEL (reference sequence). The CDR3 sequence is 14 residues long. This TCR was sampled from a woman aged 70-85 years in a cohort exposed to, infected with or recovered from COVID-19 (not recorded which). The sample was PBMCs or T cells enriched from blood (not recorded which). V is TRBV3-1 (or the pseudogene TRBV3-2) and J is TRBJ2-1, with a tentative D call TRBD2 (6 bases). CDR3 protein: CASSGSSSYNEQFF. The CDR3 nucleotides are TGTGCCAGTTCCGGGAGTTCCTCATACAATGAGCAGTTCTTC.